Below, 14 T cell receptor beta chains from the same sample are listed, as sequenced in a study of response to subunit inactivated influenza vaccine (dated by TCRdb to between 2018 and 2020). This specimen's time point label, interpreted: around 47 days after influenza vaccine administration. The library was made by RT-PCR. Reads for this sample came from an Illumina HiSeq 2500. In TCRdb, the public reads were trimmed at Q25 with fastp and aligned with MiXCR, with productive beta chains retained. Rows are unified per CDR3 protein, each entry keeping the most common DNA and genes. Within this sample are fewer than 700,000 distinct CDR3 sequences, with 13% of them counted one time only. The top ten clones comprise roughly 13% of the sample. The material was PBMCs from blood, obtained about 40 days after vaccination. All receptors derive from a man in his fifties who received an inactivated influenza vaccine. Donor details come from another sample of the same person, matched by shared clones.

This chain links TRBV5-1 with TRBJ2-3, with a tentative D call TRBD2 (7 bases). Trimming pared 0 bases from V and 6 bases from J, leaving 14 bases between. Germline V gene sequence: CDR1 SGHRS, CDR2 YFSETQ. This CDR3 has 15 amino acids. The CDR3 nucleotides read TGCGCCAGCAGCTTGGAGGGGGGGGGCCTCGATACGCAGTATTTT. Amino acids: CASSLEGGGLDTQYF.

Concerning this clonotype: At one end the junction does not follow the germline gene, possibly because of a read error. The V call is TRBV20-1, the J call TRBJ2-5, with 13 bases aligning to TRBD2. The germline gives CDR1 DFQATT, CDR2 SNEGSKA (reference sequence). The CDR3 is made up of 16 amino acids. The CDR3 sequence is CCARGLAGVNQETQYF. The DNA for the CDR3 is TGCTGTGCTAGAGGACTAGCGGGGGTAAACCAAGAGACCCAGTACTTC.

This clonotype occurred a few times. The rearrangement links TRBV20-1 to TRBJ1-3; D unresolved. Trimming took 5 bases from V and 2 from J, leaving 13 bases between them. Germline assignment: CDR1 DFQATT and CDR2 SNEGSKA (reference sequence). The CDR3 extends over 14 amino acids. The CDR3 nucleotides are TGCAGTGCTCGCAGGACCGATCCTGGAAACACCATATATTTT. Encoded protein: CSARRTDPGNTIYF.

In the case of this clonotype: One end of the junction is discordant with germline, which a read error may explain. The chain has TRBV28 and TRBJ2-7; 11 nucleotides agree with TRBD1. Per germline, CDR1 MDHEN and CDR2 SYDVKM. The CDR3 totals 15 residues. CDR3 in DNA: TGTGACAGCAGTCTGGGGACAGGGGGCTCCTACGAGCAGTACTTC. Its translation: CDSSLGTGGSYEQYF.

This clonotype turned up a few times. The CDR3 spells CATSRDRGPGNTIYF. The CDR3, as DNA: TGTGCCACCAGCAGAGATCGCGGCCCTGGAAACACCATATATTTT. This chain connects TRBV15 to TRBJ1-3; D remains unclear. V lost 0 bases to trimming and J lost 2 bases, with 8 bases between them. The CDR3 runs to 15 residues. Looked up from germline, CDR1 is LNHNV and CDR2 is YYDKDF (reference sequence).

The chain uses TRBV3-1 and TRBJ2-1, with 14 bases identical to TRBD2. Germline V lookup: CDR1 LGHDT, CDR2 YNNKEL (reference sequence). The CDR3 extends over 16 amino acids. Losses at the gene ends were 4 bases for V and 6 bases for J; bases not matched to a gene: 5. The CDR3 reads CASSPKGLAGANEQFF. The CDR3 nucleotides are TGTGCCAGCAGCCCAAAGGGACTAGCGGGAGCCAATGAGCAGTTCTTC.

This clonotype showed up many times. The chain is built from TRBV15 and TRBJ2-1; 9 positions agree with TRBD2. V was pared by 0 bases and J by 9 bases, with 3 bases of the junction left unmatched. The germline V gene has CDR1 LNHNV and CDR2 YYDKDF (reference sequence). CDR3 length: 14 amino acids. As DNA, the CDR3 is TGTGCCACCAGCAGAGAGGCGGGAGGGGGTGAGCAGTTCTTC. Translated: CATSREAGGGEQFF.

This clonotype showed up just a few times. J is TRBJ2-7 and V is TRBV20-1, with D hard to call. This CDR3 has 12 residues. The V gene's germline CDR1 is DFQATT and CDR2 SNEGSKA (reference sequence). Trimming took off 3 bases at V and 6 bases at J, with 12 bases between the two ends. The chain's CDR3 is CSASFQSTEQYF. The CDR3 nucleotides read TGCAGTGCTAGCTTCCAGAGTACCGAGCAGTACTTC.

The chain uses TRBV6-2 or TRBV6-3 and TRBJ2-7; 10 bases agree with TRBD1. Trimming took 0 bases from V and 5 from J; bases not matched to a gene: 7. Germline V gives CDR1 MNHEY, CDR2 SVGEGT. CDR3 size: 16 residues. The CDR3 loop is CASSYSAGQGVNEQYF. The DNA of the CDR3 is TGTGCCAGCAGTTACTCCGCCGGACAGGGGGTCAACGAGCAGTACTTC.

The rearrangement joins TRBV7-9 to TRBJ1-5, with 7 positions matching TRBD1. The CDR3 length is 14 residues. After removal of 5 bases from V and 7 bases from J, the junction contained 8 bases not matched to a gene. CDR1 and CDR2 from the germline V gene are SEHNR and FQNEAQ (reference sequence). The DNA of the CDR3 is TGTGCCAGCAGCACGACAGGGTACGAACAGCCCCAGCATTTT. The encoded protein is CASSTTGYEQPQHF.

To note about this clonotype: An end of the junction differs from the germline gene, which may be a read error. The V call is TRBV9, the J call TRBJ2-1; weak D call: TRBD1 (6 bases). Germline CDR1 is SGDLS and CDR2 is YYNGEE. The CDR3 spans 13 residues. The CDR3 region is CASGVGGAHEQFF. CDR3 bases: TGTGCCAGCGGCGTAGGGGGAGCGCATGAGCAGTTCTTC.

Only a few counts were recorded for this clonotype. The gene calls are TRBV25-1 and TRBJ2-5, with D unclear. V lost 1 base and J 0 bases, leaving 12 bases between the germline ends. Per the germline V gene, CDR1 is MGHDK and CDR2 is SYGVNS. This CDR3 is built from 16 residues. CDR3 sequence reads: CASSESGSMYQETQYF. CDR3 DNA sequence: TGTGCCAGCAGTGAATCGGGCTCTATGTACCAAGAGACCCAGTACTTC.

For the CDR3, the DNA is TGTGCCAGCAGTGAAGGGACAGGGCTTCACAATGAGCAGTTCTTC. Its translation is CASSEGTGLHNEQFF. The chain recombines TRBV2 with TRBJ2-1; the match to TRBD1 covers 8 bases. V was pared by 1 base and J by 5 bases, with 4 bases of the junction left unmatched. Germline V gene lookup returns CDR1 SNHLY and CDR2 FYNNEI. The CDR3 sequence is 15 residues long. Supplemented by reference TRBV2 and TRBJ2-1, the full variable domain reads EPEVTQTPSHQVTQMGQEVILRCVPISNHLYFYWYRQILGQKVEFLVSFYNNEISEKSEIFDDQFSVERPDGSNFTLKIRSTKLEDSAMYFCASSEGTGLHNEQFFGPGTRLTVL.

In its sample, this clonotype was seen many times. The chain is built from TRBV28 and TRBJ2-1; 12 nucleotides align to TRBD2. The junction had 17 bases not matched to a gene; V was cut back by 5 bases and J by 9 bases. The CDR3 is 18 amino acids. CDR1 is MDHEN and CDR2 is SYDVKM in the germline V gene. DNA of the CDR3: TGTGCCAGCAGTCATGGCTGGCTAGCGGGAGGGTTAATCCTTGAGCAGTTCTTC. This translates into CASSHGWLAGGLILEQFF.